This T cell receptor (beta chain) is drawn from a study of beta chain features in type 1 diabetes. Study results and limitations: Among patients, naive, central memory and Treg TCRB repertoires appeared more similar than among healthy donors.

The investigators reverse transcribed all of the isolated RNA, so they sequenced expressed TCRB transcripts. Generated by immunoSEQ multiplex PCR, the TCRdb table keeps only in-frame clones and is missing some. The table has 310,000 or so clones, more than 9.5% seen once. V dropped 4 bases and J dropped 4 bases, with 11 bases sitting between them. Germline CDR1 MRHNA, CDR2 SNTAGT. The CDR3 totals 14 residues. Regarding this clone: Its antigen is unidentified.

The chain combines TRBV6-4 with TRBJ2-1, with D perhaps matching TRBD1 (6 bases). This sequence originates from a woman in her twenties or thirties in good health. Sequenced material: naive CD4+ T cells from blood. The CDR3, as DNA: TGTGCCAGCAGTGCCGAGACAGGATACAATGAGCAGTTCTTC. The encoded protein is CASSAETGYNEQFF.